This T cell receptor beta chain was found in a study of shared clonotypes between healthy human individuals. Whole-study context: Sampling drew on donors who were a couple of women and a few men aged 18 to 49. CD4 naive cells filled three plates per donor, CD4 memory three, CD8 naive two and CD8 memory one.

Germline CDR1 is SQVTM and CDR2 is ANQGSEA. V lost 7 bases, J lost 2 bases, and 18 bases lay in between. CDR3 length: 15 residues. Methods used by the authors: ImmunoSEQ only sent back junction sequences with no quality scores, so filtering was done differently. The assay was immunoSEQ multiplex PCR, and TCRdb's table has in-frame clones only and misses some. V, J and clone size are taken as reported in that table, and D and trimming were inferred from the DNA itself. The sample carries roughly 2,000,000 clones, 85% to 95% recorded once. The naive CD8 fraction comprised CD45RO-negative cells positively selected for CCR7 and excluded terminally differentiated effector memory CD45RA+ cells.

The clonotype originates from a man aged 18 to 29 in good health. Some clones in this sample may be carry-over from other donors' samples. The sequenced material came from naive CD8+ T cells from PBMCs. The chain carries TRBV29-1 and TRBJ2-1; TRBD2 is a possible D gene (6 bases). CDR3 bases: TGCAGCGGAAACCTGGGGGGACCAACCTACAATGAGCAGTTCTTC. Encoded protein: CSGNLGGPTYNEQFF.